This TCR beta chain was observed in a study of OX40 agonist ivuxolimab in advanced cancers. Assay: immunoSEQ multiplex PCR; the TCRdb copy retains only in-frame clones and omits some. In the table there are tens of thousands of clones, around 90% of which are singletons. Trimming stripped 5 bases from V and 4 bases from J, with 14 bases between. CDR3 length equals 14 residues. CDR1 and CDR2 (germline): SEHNR, FQNEAQ (reference sequence). The sequence was collected from an adult with an advanced solid tumor such as melanoma, head and neck, liver or kidney cancer. The chain joins TRBV7-9 to TRBJ1-2; perhaps TRBD1 as D (5 bases). The material sequenced was CD4+ or CD8+ T cells sorted from blood, taken in a trial of the OX40 agonist ivuxolimab. CDR3 DNA: TGTGCCAGCAGCCTATCAGGGTCCGGCTATGGCTACACCTTC. Translating gives CASSLSGSGYGYTF.